A selection of T cell receptor beta chains follows, all from one sample in a study of CD8 T cells in Susac syndrome. TCRdb ran MiXCR on the immunoSEQ multiplex PCR reads and lists one entry per CDR3 protein. The sample lists 200,000 to 250,000 distinct CDR3 sequences, 90% to 95% occurring once. Sequenced: CD8+ T cells from PBMCs. The receptors come from a human donor with multiple sclerosis. Both conserved end residues are trimmed from each CDR3.

TRBV9	TRBJ2-5	ARSEKTQLKNQETQY
TRBV12-3/TRBV12-4	TRBJ1-4	ASRLSRATNEKLF
TRBV7-8	TRBJ2-7	ASSPLATSGRSFSLYEQY
TRBV4-3	TRBJ2-7	ASSQDRAGDYEQY
TRBV6-6	TRBJ2-7	ASRERGTLVYEQY
TRBV12-3/TRBV12-4	TRBJ2-1	ASSPTGGPYNEQF
TRBV7-9	TRBJ2-7	ASSLASGFSASEQY
TRBV15	TRBJ1-1	ATSRPTTDNTEAF
TRBV14	TRBJ2-7	ASSQASGYPYEQY
TRBV3-1	TRBJ2-5	ASSQDFPSGGYQETQY
TRBV4-2	TRBJ2-7	ASSQEGQGYEQY
TRBV7-9	TRBJ2-5	ASSLEIAQETQY
TRBV30	TRBJ2-3	ARSGGPTDTQY
TRBV13	TRBJ2-3	ASTPVGTDTQY
TRBV24-1	TRBJ1-1	ATSDSSGRGPGITEAF
TRBV18	TRBJ2-7	ASSPLAGDGYEQY
TRBV4-1	TRBJ2-7	ASSQGEKPYEQY
TRBV19	TRBJ1-1	ASSIWGGLEANTEAF
TRBV12-3/TRBV12-4	TRBJ1-1	ASSPGDPSAF